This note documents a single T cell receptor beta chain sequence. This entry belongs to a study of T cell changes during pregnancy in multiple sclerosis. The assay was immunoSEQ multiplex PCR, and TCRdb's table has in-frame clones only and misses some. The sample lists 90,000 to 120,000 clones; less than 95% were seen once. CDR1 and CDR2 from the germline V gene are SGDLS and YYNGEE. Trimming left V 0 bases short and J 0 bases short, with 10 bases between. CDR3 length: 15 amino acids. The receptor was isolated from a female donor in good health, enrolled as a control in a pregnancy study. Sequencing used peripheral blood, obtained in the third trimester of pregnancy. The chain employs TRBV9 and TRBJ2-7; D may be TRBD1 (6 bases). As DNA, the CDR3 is TGTGCCAGCAGCGTAGGGACAGCAAGCTCCTACGAGCAGTACTTC. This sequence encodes CASSVGTASSYEQYF. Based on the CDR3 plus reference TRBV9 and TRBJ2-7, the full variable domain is DSGVTQTPKHLITATGQRVTLRCSPRSGDLSVYWYQQSLDQGLQFLIQYYNGEERAKGNILERFSAQQFPDLHSELNLSSLELGDSALYFCASSVGTASSYEQYFGPGTRLTVT.